This passage covers 24 T cell receptor beta chains from one sample sequenced in a study of CXCR3-negative and CXCR3-positive naive CD8 T cells. These receptors' targets are unknown. The study, taken as a whole, reports: Hydrophobicity of TRB CDR3s was greater in CXCR3-positive naive cells than in CXCR3-negative naive cells.

UMI-labeled 5' RACE TRB cDNA libraries were prepared from the cells. TCRdb re-analyzed the 5' RACE reads; it lists each CDR3 protein once, without DNA. This table holds around 88,000 distinct CDR3 sequences. Sequencing used naive CXCR3+ CD8+ T cells from blood. The subset denotes: CD45RO-CCR7+CD27+CD95- naive CD8+ T cells expressing CXCR3 (TNR3+). These receptors all stem from a human donor in good health. Some clones in this sample may be carry-over from other donors' samples.

J is TRBJ2-1 and V is TRBV12-3 or TRBV12-4; TCRdb calls TRBD1, which cannot be checked without DNA. CDR3 length equals 13 residues. The CDR3: CASTIGQYNEQFF.

The J gene is TRBJ2-1, the V gene TRBV19; the D call from TCRdb, TRBD1, cannot be confirmed without DNA. Germline CDR1 reads LNHDA; CDR2 reads SQIVND (reference sequence). The CDR3 loop spans 15 amino acids. CDR3 sequence: CASSIQGSSYNEQFF.

The rearrangement uses TRBV4-3 and TRBJ1-2; as DNA is missing, the TRBD1 call by TCRdb cannot be tested. CDR3 length: 15 residues. The V gene's germline CDR1 is LGHNA and CDR2 YSLEER. CDR3 amino acids: CASSQDSQGLYGYTF.

The chain is built from TRBV7-3 and TRBJ2-5; absent DNA, TCRdb's TRBD1 call cannot be checked. The CDR3 contains 14 residues. Germline CDR1 and CDR2: SGHTA and FQGTGA. CDR3: CASSQGGIQETQYF. Full variable domain (remainder filled in from reference TRBV7-3 and TRBJ2-5): GAGVSQTPSNKVTEKGKYVELRCDPISGHTALYWYRQSLGQGPEFLIYFQGTGAADDSGLPNDRFFAVRPEGSVSTLKIQRTERGDSAVYLCASSQGGIQETQYFGPGTRLLVL.

CDR3 protein: CASSQEWGGNSPLHF. The chain is built from TRBV4-1 and TRBJ1-6; TCRdb calls TRBD1, which cannot be checked without DNA. Looked up from germline, CDR1 is MGHRA and CDR2 is YSYEKL. This CDR3 contains 15 residues.

V usage is TRBV12-3 or TRBV12-4 and J usage is TRBJ1-5; TCRdb reports TRBD1, a call that lacks DNA to check it against. The CDR3 covers 14 residues. The CDR3 sequence is CASSLWGYNQPQHF.

V and J are TRBV5-1 and TRBJ2-5; absent DNA, TCRdb's TRBD2 call cannot be checked. Per the germline V gene, CDR1 is SGHRS and CDR2 is YFSETQ. The CDR3 has 17 residues. CDR3 residues: CASSLVVSGEYRETQYF.

The V gene is TRBV7-3, the J gene TRBJ2-1; TCRdb reports TRBD1, a call that lacks DNA to check it against. Per the germline V gene, CDR1 is SGHTA and CDR2 is FQGTGA. This CDR3 region has 15 residues. This CDR3 is CASRPTPGTDNEQFF.

The chain carries TRBV6-7 and TRBJ1-2. TRBV6-7 is given ORF status, its function remaining uncertain. This CDR3 is 12 amino acids long. This chain's CDR3 is CASRLRSDGYTF.

V and J are TRBV29-1 and TRBJ2-7. CDR1 SQVTM and CDR2 ANQGSEA come from the germline V gene. The CDR3 contains 11 residues. This chain's CDR3 is CSVQHSYEQYF.

The genes are TRBV20-1 and TRBJ2-7. This CDR3 is built from 15 residues. Germline V CDR1 and CDR2: DFQATT, SNEGSKA (reference sequence). The CDR3: CSARDRRQSSYEQYF.

The V and J genes are TRBV29-1 and TRBJ2-3; TCRdb gives TRBD1 as the D gene, but with no DNA this cannot be confirmed. This CDR3 has 17 residues. Germline V CDR1 and CDR2: SQVTM, ANQGSEA. This CDR3 is CRHGGKAGLKCTDTQYF.

The chain has TRBV12-3 or TRBV12-4 and TRBJ2-3; as DNA is missing, the TRBD1 call by TCRdb cannot be tested. The CDR3 consists of 16 residues. CDR3 loop: CASSDPKGASTDTQYF.

The rearrangement uses TRBV7-9 and TRBJ1-2. The CDR3 runs to 15 residues. Germline V gives CDR1 SEHNR, CDR2 FQNEAQ (reference sequence). CDR3 sequence: CASSLEGGVSYGYTF.

The rearrangement uses TRBV3-1 and TRBJ1-1. The germline V gene encodes CDR1 LGHDT and CDR2 YNNKEL (reference sequence). The CDR3 covers 13 residues. CDR3 region: CASSPVMNTEAFF. The entire variable domain, with the rest obtained from reference TRBV3-1 and TRBJ1-1, is as follows: DTAVSQTPKYLVTQMGNDKSIKCEQNLGHDTMYWYKQDSKKFLKIMFSYNNKELIINETVPNRFSPKSPDKAHLNLHINSLELGDSAVYFCASSPVMNTEAFFGQGTRLTVV.

The chain has TRBV7-8 and TRBJ2-3. The germline V gene encodes CDR1 SGHVS and CDR2 FQNEAQ. The CDR3 runs to 17 residues. The chain's CDR3 is CASSYKIGLTSTDTQYF.

This chain joins TRBV7-3 and TRBJ2-1; TCRdb indicates TRBD2, and absent DNA this call remains unverified. Germline assignment: CDR1 SGHTA and CDR2 FQGTGA. The CDR3 contains 15 residues. CDR3 residues: CASSLEGTSGFEQFF.

The chain is built from TRBV7-7 and TRBJ2-1; the TRBD2 assignment by TCRdb is unverifiable without DNA. CDR3 size: 12 residues. Germline V gene data show CDR1 as SSHAT and CDR2 as FNYEAQ (reference sequence). The CDR3 here is CASSSGGSEQFF.

This chain joins TRBV18 and TRBJ2-6; TCRdb lists TRBD1, though no DNA is available to test this call. Looked up from germline, CDR1 is KGHSH and CDR2 is LQKENI. The CDR3 covers 16 residues. CDR3 residues: CASSPPSGQGANVLTF.

This chain links TRBV28 with TRBJ1-5; TCRdb proposes TRBD1, but this gene call is untestable without DNA. This CDR3 is built from 15 residues. Per germline, CDR1 MDHEN and CDR2 SYDVKM. This CDR3 reads CASSPVGLGGQPQHF.

V usage is TRBV7-9 and J usage is TRBJ2-1; TCRdb's assignment of TRBD1 cannot be checked, as there is no DNA. Germline V gene sequence: CDR1 SEHNR, CDR2 FQNEAQ (reference sequence). The CDR3 consists of 16 residues. CDR3: CASIQGGLRSYNEQFF.

The chain is built from TRBV9 and TRBJ2-1. Germline assignment: CDR1 SGDLS and CDR2 YYNGEE. The CDR3 loop spans 14 amino acids. CDR3 region: CASSVVVSDNEQFF.

This chain uses TRBV7-9 with TRBJ1-5. The CDR3 consists of 15 residues. CDR1 is SEHNR and CDR2 is FQNEAQ in the germline V gene (reference sequence). CDR3 sequence reads: CASSLSTASNQPQHF. The whole variable domain, remainder taken from reference TRBV7-9 and TRBJ1-5, is DTGVSQNPRHKITKRGQNVTFRCDPISEHNRLYWYRQTLGQGPEFLTYFQNEAQLEKSRLLSDRFSAERPKGSFSTLEIQRTEQGDSAMYLCASSLSTASNQPQHFGDGTRLSIL.

The CDR3 sequence: CASNLKTGQSYEQYF. The chain combines TRBV12-3 or TRBV12-4 with TRBJ2-7; TCRdb lists TRBD1, though no DNA is available to test this call. CDR3 length: 15 amino acids.